A single sample is the source of the 19 T cell receptor beta chains below, sequenced in a study of spatial heterogeneity in lung cancer. Study results and caveats: One measure, the expanded intratumoral alpha and beta TCR count, tracked tumor mutation counts.

Time point: sample taken at primary tumor resection. Their specific antigens are unknown. A single record per CDR3 protein comes from TCRdb applying MiXCR to the 5' RACE reads. The repertoire consists of 24,000 or so distinct CDR3 sequences, with around 10% occurring once and the leading ten covering 7.7%. The material sequenced was lung tumor tissue, taken at surgery. The receptors originated from a male donor with early-stage non-small cell lung cancer.

At least ten counts were recorded for this clonotype. This chain uses TRBV7-2 with TRBJ2-2; TRBD1 aligns across 7 bases. This CDR3 has 15 amino acids. V shed 0 bases and J 2 bases; nucleotides not matched to a gene: 0. Germline V CDR1 and CDR2: SGHTA, FQGNSA. The CDR3 protein is CASSLAGGNTGELFF. CDR3 sequence (DNA): TGTGCCAGCAGCTTAGCAGGGGGCAACACCGGGGAGCTGTTTTTT.

In its sample, this clonotype was seen many times. The rearrangement uses TRBV20-1 and TRBJ1-5; D gene ambiguous. The germline V and J ends were trimmed by 3 bases and 0 bases, with 9 bases remaining between them. Germline V gene lookup returns CDR1 DFQATT and CDR2 SNEGSKA (reference sequence). The CDR3 sequence is 14 residues long. The CDR3 is CSAREGNSNQPQHF. CDR3 bases: TGCAGTGCTAGGGAAGGGAATAGCAATCAGCCCCAGCATTTT.

Many counts were recorded for this clonotype. DNA of the CDR3: TGTGCCAGCAGTATGACAGGGAGTGAAGCTTTCTTT. Protein sequence: CASSMTGSEAFF. The chain has TRBV2 and TRBJ1-1, with 7 nucleotides matching TRBD1. This CDR3 has 12 amino acids. The germline V gene has CDR1 SNHLY and CDR2 FYNNEI. J was trimmed by 7 bases and V by 5 bases; bases with no gene match: 4.

This clonotype has a count of ten or more. This chain links TRBV3-1 with TRBJ1-6; 10 nucleotides match TRBD1. V was pared by 4 bases and J by 15 bases, with 6 bases of the junction left unmatched. The CDR3 extends over 13 amino acids. Germline loops: CDR1 LGHDT, CDR2 YNNKEL (reference sequence). CDR3: CASSPRQGAVLHF. CDR3 coding DNA: TGTGCCAGCAGCCCCCGACAGGGGGCTGTCCTCCACTTT.

This clonotype was counted only a few times. The chain links TRBV10-3 to TRBJ2-3; 7 bases are a match to TRBD1. Germline V gene sequence: CDR1 ENHRY, CDR2 SYGVKD. V lost 5 bases to trimming and J lost 2 bases; unmatched junction nucleotides: 7. This CDR3 has 15 residues. CDR3 sequence (DNA): TGTGCCATCAGTCTACAGGGGTCAAACACAGATACGCAGTATTTT. This encodes CAISLQGSNTDTQYF.

This rearrangement joins TRBV4-2 to TRBJ2-3; the D gene is possibly TRBD2 (6 bases). In germline, CDR1 is LGHNA, CDR2 YNFKEQ. The CDR3 runs to 17 residues. Trimming removed 4 bases at V and 2 bases at J, with 19 bases between. In DNA form, the CDR3 reads TGTGCCAGCAGCCCCAGACTAGTTTTGATCCTCACAGATACGCAGTATTTT. This sequence encodes CASSPRLVLILTDTQYF.

This clonotype was observed at least ten times. The chain combines TRBV28 with TRBJ1-2; D is unresolved. Trimming took 2 bases from V and 3 from J, leaving 22 bases between them. CDR1 is MDHEN and CDR2 is SYDVKM in the germline V gene. This CDR3 region has 18 residues. CDR3 sequence (DNA): TGTGCCAGCAGTTTAGGCTGGAGAGGGTCGGCACTGGACTATGGCTACACCTTC. This sequence encodes CASSLGWRGSALDYGYTF.

This clonotype was detected a few times. The chain joins TRBV7-2 to TRBJ2-3, with 8 bases identical to TRBD2. This CDR3 comprises 18 residues. CDR1 and CDR2 (germline): SGHTA, FQGNSA. V gave up 1 base and J gave up 8 bases; unmatched junction bases: 17. The CDR3: CASSLVIGGRPGMGTQYF. The CDR3 coding sequence is TGTGCCAGCAGCTTAGTGATTGGCGGGAGGCCTGGGATGGGTACGCAGTATTTT.

This clonotype was found many times. This chain's CDR3 is CASSEGKGGTNTEAFF. CDR3 DNA sequence: TGTGCCAGCAGTGAAGGCAAAGGGGGCACGAACACTGAAGCTTTCTTT. The genes are TRBV2 and TRBJ1-1; 7 nucleotides align to TRBD1. Germline CDR1 reads SNHLY; CDR2 reads FYNNEI. The CDR3 is 16 residues long. V lost 1 base to trimming and J lost 1 base; unmatched junction nucleotides: 6.

With respect to this clonotype: A much larger clone lies one base from this, so it may be a read error. The chain recombines TRBV7-2 with TRBJ1-5; D possibly corresponds to TRBD1 (5 bases). CDR3 length: 14 amino acids. In germline, CDR1 is SGHTA, CDR2 FQGNSA. The CDR3 coding sequence is TGTGCCAGCAGCCCTGGGACGGCGAATCAGTCCCAGCATTTT. The encoded protein is CASSPGTANQSQHF.

The chain is built from TRBV5-5 and TRBJ2-2; 9 bases are a match to TRBD2. In germline, CDR1 is SGHKS, CDR2 YYEKEE (reference sequence). J gave up 5 bases and V 1 base, and 9 bases lay outside the gene matches. The CDR3 consists of 17 residues. CDR3 protein: CASSLLAGAPRTGELFF. CDR3 in DNA: TGTGCCAGCAGCTTGTTAGCGGGGGCCCCAAGGACCGGGGAGCTGTTTTTT.

At least ten counts were recorded for this clonotype. The chain's CDR3 is CASSWTGDRGHEQYF. The CDR3 DNA is TGTGCCAGCAGTTGGACTGGGGACAGGGGTCACGAGCAGTACTTC. The J gene is TRBJ2-7, the V gene TRBV12-3 or TRBV12-4, with 10 bases aligning to TRBD1. The CDR3 runs to 15 residues. The V gene end was trimmed by 4 bases and the J gene end by 5 bases; junction bases not matched to a gene: 8.

The sample holds many counts of this clonotype. This chain links TRBV24-1 with TRBJ2-1, with 13 nucleotides matching TRBD2. V dropped 9 bases and J dropped 7; count of bases not matched to a gene: 5. CDR3 length: 14 residues. Germline lookup yields CDR1 KGHDR and CDR2 SFDVKD. The CDR3 sequence: CATETSGRRNEQFF. The CDR3 DNA reads as TGTGCCACCGAGACTAGCGGGAGGAGGAATGAGCAGTTCTTC.

The table lists this clonotype with many counts. J is TRBJ2-3 and V is TRBV5-1, with TRBD2 matching 8 bases. V dropped 3 bases and J dropped 5; count of bases not matched to a gene: 8. In germline, CDR1 is SGHRS, CDR2 YFSETQ. This CDR3 is built from 15 residues. CDR3 region: CASSSQAGARDTQYF. CDR3 bases: TGCGCCAGCAGCTCACAAGCGGGAGCAAGAGATACGCAGTATTTT.

This clonotype was picked up many times. V usage is TRBV28 and J usage is TRBJ1-3; D gene unclear. The CDR3 loop spans 15 amino acids. Germline CDR1 and CDR2: MDHEN and SYDVKM. The V and J ends lost 1 base and 2 bases respectively, with 9 bases between them. The DNA for the CDR3 is TGTGCCAGCAGTTTATACGGCACACCTGGAAACACCATATATTTT. Translation gives CASSLYGTPGNTIYF.

By share, this clonotype counts as medium-sized. V usage is TRBV29-1 and J usage is TRBJ2-1; perhaps TRBD2 as D (6 bases). The length of the CDR3 is 11 residues. Germline V gene data show CDR1 as SQVTM and CDR2 as ANQGSEA. V was shortened by 6 bases and J by 9 bases, with 12 bases between the two germline ends. The CDR3 is CSVRTMGEQFF. DNA of the CDR3: TGCAGCGTGCGGACTATGGGTGAGCAGTTCTTC.

V and J are TRBV27 and TRBJ2-1, with a weak D call TRBD1 (7 bases). The CDR3 sequence is 15 residues long. Trimming pared 3 bases from V and 3 bases from J, leaving 12 bases between. Per the germline V gene, CDR1 is MNHEY and CDR2 is SMNVEV (reference sequence). CDR3 protein: CASSLEGAIYNEQFF. Written as DNA, the CDR3 is TGTGCCAGCAGTTTGGAGGGGGCTATCTACAATGAGCAGTTCTTC.

This clonotype was detected many times. The V call is TRBV7-3, the J call TRBJ2-2; 10 positions match TRBD2. V was clipped by 5 bases and J by 6 bases; unmatched bases: 12. CDR1 and CDR2 from the germline V gene are SGHTA and FQGTGA. This CDR3 has 17 amino acids. Here the CDR3 reads CASSPGGAGGTSGELFF. In nucleotides, the CDR3 is TGTGCCAGCAGCCCCGGGGGAGCGGGAGGGACGTCCGGGGAGCTGTTTTTT. The full variable domain, its missing parts supplied by reference TRBV7-3 and TRBJ2-2, is GAGVSQTPSNKVTEKGKYVELRCDPISGHTALYWYRQSLGQGPEFLIYFQGTGAADDSGLPNDRFFAVRPEGSVSTLKIQRTERGDSAVYLCASSPGGAGGTSGELFFGEGSRLTVL.

This clonotype was counted only a few times. J is TRBJ2-3 and V is TRBV2, with D possibly being TRBD2 (7 bases). The CDR3 covers 15 residues. Trimming shortened V by 6 bases and J by 3 bases, and 16 bases separated the two germline ends. The germline V gene has CDR1 SNHLY and CDR2 FYNNEI. CDR3 sequence reads: CASSPLGGATDTQYF. CDR3 DNA sequence: TGTGCCAGCAGCCCCTTGGGGGGGGCGACAGATACGCAGTATTTT.